This T cell receptor beta chain was identified in a study of cytomegalovirus exposure and HLA in healthy donors. General study findings and limits: Reportedly, HLA-A and HLA-B alleles of most subjects were accurately predicted from TCR beta. Most of the TCR beta V segments (in an earlier analysis) were productive either about 87% or about 30% of the time. Among donors in an Asian-associated ancestry cluster, a later analysis reportedly found fewer N-insertions than the roughly 610-donor mean.

With respect to this clone: Its matching antigen is unknown.

The PCR made use of 60 Vbeta and 13 Jbeta primers. Produced via immunoSEQ multiplex PCR; TCRdb's table is partial and in-frame only. The sample holds under 200,000 clones. The CDR3 runs to 13 residues. With 9 bases removed from V and 0 bases from J, the gap between germline ends came to 8 bases. The V gene's germline CDR1 is SNHLY and CDR2 FYNNEI. V usage is TRBV2 and J usage is TRBJ2-2; tentative D call: TRBD1 (6 bases). Source material: PBMCs. This clonotype originated in a man younger than 45 in good health and CMV-seronegative. CDR3 nucleotide sequence: TGTGCCAGAGAGGGGGCGAACACCGGGGAGCTGTTTTTT. Translating it yields CAREGANTGELFF.